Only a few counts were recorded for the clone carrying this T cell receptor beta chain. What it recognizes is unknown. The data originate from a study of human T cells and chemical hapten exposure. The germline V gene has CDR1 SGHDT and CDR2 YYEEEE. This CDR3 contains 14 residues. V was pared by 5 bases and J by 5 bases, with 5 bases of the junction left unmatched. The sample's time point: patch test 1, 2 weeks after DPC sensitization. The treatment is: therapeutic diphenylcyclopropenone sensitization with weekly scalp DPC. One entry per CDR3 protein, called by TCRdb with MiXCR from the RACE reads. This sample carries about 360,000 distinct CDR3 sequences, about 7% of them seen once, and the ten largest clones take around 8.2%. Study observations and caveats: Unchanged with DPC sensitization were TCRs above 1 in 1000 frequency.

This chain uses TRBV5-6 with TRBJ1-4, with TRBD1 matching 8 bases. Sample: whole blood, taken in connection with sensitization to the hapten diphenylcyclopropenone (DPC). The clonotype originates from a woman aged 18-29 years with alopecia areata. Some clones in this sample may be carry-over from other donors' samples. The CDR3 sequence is CASRRQGWNEKLFF. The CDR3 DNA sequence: TGTGCCAGCAGGCGACAGGGGTGGAATGAAAAACTGTTTTTT.